This T cell receptor (beta chain) was recovered during a study of T cells in Graves' hyperthyroidism and ophthalmopathy. The CDR3 has 14 residues. Unmatched junction bases numbered 4, after V lost 2 bases and J lost 2 bases. From germline, CDR1 is DFQATT and CDR2 SNEGSKA (reference sequence). As for this clonotype: The antigen remains unidentified.

The study's findings and limits: Blood also held most thyroid clonotypes expanded beyond 0.001.

Patients with ophthalmopathy all had a Clinical Activity Score of at least 3, a NOSPECS grade of at least 4 and duration under 3 months. Diagnoses were made from clinical symptoms, serum measures (thyroxine and TRAb), thyroid ultrasound and orbital computed tomography. TCR beta CDR3 regions were amplified from RNA. Using the HTBI primer set, a first-round RT-PCR was run on the TCR CDR3. One entry per CDR3 protein, called by TCRdb with MiXCR from the multiplex PCR reads. The sample has some 490,000 distinct CDR3 sequences, about 20% seen once; the top ten hold under 55%. The rearrangement uses TRBV20-1 and TRBJ2-7; 9 bases line up with TRBD2. Sequencing input: blood. The clonotype was recovered from a woman aged 70 to 79 with Graves' ophthalmopathy. The CDR3 spells CSARPSGDPYEQYF. The CDR3 nucleotides read TGCAGTGCTAGACCTAGCGGGGACCCCTACGAGCAGTACTTC.